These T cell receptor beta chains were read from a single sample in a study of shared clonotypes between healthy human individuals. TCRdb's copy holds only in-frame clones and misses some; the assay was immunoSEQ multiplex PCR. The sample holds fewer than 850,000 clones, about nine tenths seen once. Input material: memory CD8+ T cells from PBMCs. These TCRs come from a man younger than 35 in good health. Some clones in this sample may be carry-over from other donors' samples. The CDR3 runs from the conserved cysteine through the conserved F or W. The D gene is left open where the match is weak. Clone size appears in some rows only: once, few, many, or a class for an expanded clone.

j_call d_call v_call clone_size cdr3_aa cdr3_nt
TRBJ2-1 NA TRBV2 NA CASREGSSSYNEQFF TGTGCCAGCAGAGAGGGTTCCAGCTCCTACAATGAGCAGTTCTTC
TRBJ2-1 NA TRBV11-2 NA CASSLGQGPYNEQFF TGTGCCAGCAGCTTAGGGCAGGGACCCTACAATGAGCAGTTCTTC
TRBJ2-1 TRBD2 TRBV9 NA CASSTSGGKNNEQFF TGTGCCAGCAGCACTAGCGGAGGGAAAAACAATGAGCAGTTCTTC
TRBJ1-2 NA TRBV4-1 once CASSQPTALANYGYTF TGCGCCAGCAGCCAACCGACAGCACTAGCTAACTATGGCTACACCTTC
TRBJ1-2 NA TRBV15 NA CATSRDWSSHNYGYTF TGTGCCACCAGCAGAGATTGGTCCTCTCATAACTATGGCTACACCTTC
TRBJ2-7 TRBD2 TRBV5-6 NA CASSGGRGYEQYF TGTGCCAGCAGCGGCGGGAGGGGATACGAGCAGTACTTC
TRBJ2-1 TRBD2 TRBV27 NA CASSFRGSYNEQFF TGTGCCAGCAGTTTTCGCGGGAGTTACAATGAGCAGTTCTTC
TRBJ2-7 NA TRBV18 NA CASSITRAPYEQYF TGTGCCAGCTCAATTACCAGGGCCCCCTACGAGCAGTACTTC
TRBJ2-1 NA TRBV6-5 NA CASSYSLSGNEQFF TGTGCCAGCAGTTACTCGTTGAGCGGCAATGAGCAGTTCTTC
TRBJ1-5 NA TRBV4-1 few CASSQVWGVQVDQPQHF TGCGCCAGCAGCCAAGTGTGGGGAGTCCAGGTTGATCAGCCCCAGCATTTT
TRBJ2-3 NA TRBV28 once CGTEGTDTQYF TGTGGCACAGAGGGCACAGATACGCAGTATTTT
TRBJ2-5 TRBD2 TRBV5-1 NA CASSLGRGGGRGETQYF TGCGCCAGCAGCTTGGGACGCGGTGGCGGGAGAGGAGAGACCCAGTACTTC
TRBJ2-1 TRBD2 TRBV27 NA CASTSGLVADEQFF TGTGCCAGCACCTCGGGACTAGTTGCGGATGAGCAGTTCTTC
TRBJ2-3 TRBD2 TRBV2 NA CASSELAGVADTQYF TGTGCCAGCAGTGAACTAGCGGGAGTAGCAGATACGCAGTATTTT
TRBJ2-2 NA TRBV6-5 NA CASSYFRGEGGELFF TGTGCCAGCAGTTACTTTAGAGGGGAAGGCGGGGAGCTGTTTTTT
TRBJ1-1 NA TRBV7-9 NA CASSATDSRRAFF TGTGCCAGCAGCGCGACCGACAGCAGGAGAGCTTTCTTT
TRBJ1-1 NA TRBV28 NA CASSLVGLGPREKNTEAFF TGTGCCAGCAGTTTGGTGGGACTCGGTCCGAGAGAGAAGAACACTGAAGCTTTCTTT
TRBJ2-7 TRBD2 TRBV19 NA CASSIKSGRADEQYF TGTGCCAGTAGTATAAAGAGCGGGAGGGCCGACGAGCAGTACTTC
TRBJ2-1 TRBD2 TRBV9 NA CASSSSGRDEQFF TGTGCCAGCTCATCTAGCGGGAGGGATGAGCAGTTCTTC
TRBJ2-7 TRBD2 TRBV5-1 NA CASSLPLAGTSDTYEQYF TGCGCCAGCAGCTTGCCCCTGGCCGGGACTAGCGACACCTACGAGCAGTACTTC
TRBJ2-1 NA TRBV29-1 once CSVEETLLGGNEDNEQFF TGCAGCGTTGAAGAGACCCTCCTAGGCGGGAATGAGGACAATGAGCAGTTCTTC
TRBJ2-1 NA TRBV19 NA CASSIVGGTMYNEQFF TGTGCCAGTAGTATAGTTGGCGGGACGATGTACAATGAGCAGTTCTTC
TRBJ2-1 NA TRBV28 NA CASSYIDEQFF TGTGCCAGCAGTTACATAGATGAGCAGTTCTTC
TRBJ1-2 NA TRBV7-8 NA CASSPRGRGAFGYTF TGTGCCAGCAGCCCCCGAGGTAGGGGGGCTTTCGGCTACACCTTC
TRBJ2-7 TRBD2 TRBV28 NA CASSPDVGRIFYEQYF TGTGCCAGCAGTCCCGATGTCGGGAGGATCTTCTACGAGCAGTACTTC
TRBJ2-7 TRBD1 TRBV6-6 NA CASSKSTGGTYEQYF TGTGCCAGCAGCAAGTCGACAGGGGGTACCTACGAGCAGTACTTC
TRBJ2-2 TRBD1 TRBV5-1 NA CASSYDREWGGELFF TGCGCCAGCAGCTACGACAGGGAATGGGGCGGGGAGCTGTTTTTT
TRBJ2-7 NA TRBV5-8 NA CASSPGTPVYEQYF TGTGCCAGCAGCCCCGGGACACCGGTCTACGAGCAGTACTTC
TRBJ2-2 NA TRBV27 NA CASSSPGRSLNTGELFF TGTGCCAGCAGTTCCCCGGGACGTTCTTTGAACACCGGGGAGCTGTTTTTT
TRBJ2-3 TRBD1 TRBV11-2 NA CASSLGKLPGTGEADTQYF TGTGCCAGCAGCTTAGGAAAGTTACCCGGGACAGGGGAGGCAGATACGCAGTATTTT
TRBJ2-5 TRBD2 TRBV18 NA CASSPGLAWGETQYF TGTGCCAGCTCACCCGGACTAGCGTGGGGAGAGACCCAGTACTTC
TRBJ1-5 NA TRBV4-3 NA CASSQDRAGGQPQHF TGCGCCAGCAGCCAAGATCGGGCCGGGGGGCAGCCCCAGCATTTT
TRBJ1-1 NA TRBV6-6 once CASSYSEGNTEAFF TGTGCCAGCAGTTACTCTGAGGGAAACACTGAAGCTTTCTTT
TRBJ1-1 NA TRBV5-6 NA CASSLVAGEEAFF TGTGCCAGCAGCTTGGTGGCAGGGGAGGAAGCTTTCTTT
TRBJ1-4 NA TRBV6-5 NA CASSYRTRLFF TGTGCCAGCAGTTATAGGACCAGGCTGTTTTTT
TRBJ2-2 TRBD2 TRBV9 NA CASSASLAGGGAGELFF TGTGCCAGCAGCGCCTCCTTAGCGGGAGGCGGGGCCGGGGAGCTGTTTTTT
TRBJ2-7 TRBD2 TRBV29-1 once CSVGTSVSYEQYF TGCAGCGTGGGGACTAGCGTCTCCTACGAGCAGTACTTC
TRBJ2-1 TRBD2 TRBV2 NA CASSPNSGSSYNEQFF TGTGCCAGCAGTCCCAATAGCGGGAGCTCCTACAATGAGCAGTTCTTC
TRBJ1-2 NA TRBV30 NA CGGDGYLSNLKATF TGTGGAGGAGACGGGTACTTAAGTAATTTAAAGGCCACCTTC
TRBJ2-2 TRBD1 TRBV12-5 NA CASGLVGTGNTGELFF TGTGCTAGTGGTTTGGTCGGGACAGGGAACACCGGGGAGCTGTTTTTT
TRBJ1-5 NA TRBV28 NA CASSLPSRGYSNQPQHF TGTGCCAGCAGTTTACCCTCCCGGGGTTATAGCAATCAGCCCCAGCATTTT
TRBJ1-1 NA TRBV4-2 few CASSRSGSITEAFF TGTGCCAGCAGCCGTTCTGGGAGTATCACTGAAGCTTTCTTT
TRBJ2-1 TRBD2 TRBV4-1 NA CASSPRTSGVYNEQFF TGCGCCAGCAGCCCGCGGACTAGCGGAGTCTACAATGAGCAGTTCTTC
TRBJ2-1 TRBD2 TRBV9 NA CASSDSGRPYNEQFF TGTGCCAGCAGCGATAGCGGGAGGCCCTACAATGAGCAGTTCTTC
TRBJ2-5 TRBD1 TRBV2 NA CASSDPYDRGLRGKQETQYF TGTGCCAGCAGTGATCCCTACGACAGGGGGCTAAGGGGAAAGCAAGAGACCCAGTACTTC
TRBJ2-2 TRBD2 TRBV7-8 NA CASSRRTSGSRTGELFF TGTGCCAGCAGCCGAAGGACTAGCGGGAGTCGCACCGGGGAGCTGTTTTTT
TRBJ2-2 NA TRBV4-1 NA CASSQGPRNTGELFF TGCGCCAGCAGCCAGGGTCCTAGGAACACCGGGGAGCTGTTTTTT
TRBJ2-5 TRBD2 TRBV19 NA CASSIRGGDETQYF TGTGCCAGTAGTATTCGGGGGGGTGACGAGACCCAGTACTTC
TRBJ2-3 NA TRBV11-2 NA CASYKEGYTDTQYF TGTGCCAGTTATAAGGAGGGCTACACAGATACGCAGTATTTT
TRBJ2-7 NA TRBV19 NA CASSIAGGREQYF TGTGCCAGTAGTATCGCCGGGGGGCGGGAGCAGTACTTC